Below, 24 T cell receptor beta chains from the same sample are listed, as sequenced in a study of cytomegalovirus exposure and HLA in healthy donors. In the PCR, 60 Vbeta and 13 Jbeta primers were used. Only in-frame clones appear in the TCRdb table, and some are missing; sequencing was by immunoSEQ multiplex PCR. The data contain approximately 75,000 clones, roughly 74% of them seen just once; the ten biggest clones take up around 10%. Sequenced input: PBMCs. All receptors derive from a woman aged 55 to 70 in good health and CMV-seropositive.

This clone was counted between two and nine times. The same CDR3 is also encoded by other DNA sequences in this sample. The J gene is TRBJ1-5, the V gene TRBV18; 7 bases are shared with TRBD1. V gave up 3 bases and J gave up 2 bases; unmatched junction bases: 1. Germline CDR1 is KGHSH and CDR2 is LQKENI. This CDR3 spans 14 amino acids. The CDR3 loop reads CASSPGQGNQPQHF. DNA of the CDR3: TGTGCCAGCTCACCCGGACAGGGCAATCAGCCCCAGCATTTT.

This chain connects TRBV10-1 to TRBJ2-2; 9 positions agree with TRBD1. The V segment lost 5 bases and the J segment 3 bases; nucleotides outside the gene matches: 7. Germline CDR1 is WNHNN and CDR2 is SYGVQD (reference sequence). The CDR3 is made up of 16 amino acids. CDR3: CASSPDRGSYTGELFF. The DNA for the CDR3 is TGCGCCAGCAGTCCCGACAGGGGGTCATACACCGGGGAGCTGTTTTTT.

The chain links TRBV7-8 to TRBJ2-1, with D unclear. The germline gives CDR1 SGHVS, CDR2 FQNEAQ. The CDR3 length is 13 residues. V gave up 1 base and J gave up 8 bases, with 9 bases separating them. CDR3 sequence reads: CASSLDLGDEQFF. CDR3 nucleotides: TGTGCCAGCAGCTTAGATCTGGGCGATGAGCAGTTCTTC.

The rearrangement uses TRBV5-1 and TRBJ2-3; tentative D call: TRBD2 (6 bases). The CDR3 sequence is 16 residues long. V lost 0 bases to trimming and J lost 2 bases, with 13 bases between them. CDR1 and CDR2 (germline): SGHRS, YFSETQ. Here the CDR3 DNA reads TGCGCCAGCAGCTTGGTTAGCGGAGAGATCACAGATACGCAGTATTTT. Protein sequence: CASSLVSGEITDTQYF.

The gene calls are TRBV5-1 and TRBJ2-1; 7 positions match TRBD2. V was pared by 0 bases and J by 4 bases, with 7 bases of the junction left unmatched. Germline CDR1 and CDR2: SGHRS and YFSETQ. This CDR3 comprises 16 residues. CDR3 sequence: CASSLAISGAYNEQFF. DNA of the CDR3: TGCGCCAGCAGCTTGGCCATCAGCGGGGCATACAATGAGCAGTTCTTC.

The rearrangement uses TRBV18 and TRBJ2-1, with TRBD2 matching 9 bases. The CDR3 consists of 15 residues. Germline lookup yields CDR1 KGHSH and CDR2 LQKENI. Trimming cost V 3 bases and J 8 bases; bases outside gene matches: 8. The CDR3 spells CASSPTSGYAHEQFF. The CDR3 bases are TGTGCCAGCTCACCGACTAGCGGATACGCACATGAGCAGTTCTTC.

The V gene is TRBV7-6, the J gene TRBJ2-7; a weak D match, TRBD1 (6 bases). The CDR3 is 15 residues long. Germline V gene lookup returns CDR1 SGHVS and CDR2 FNYEAQ. V lost 1 base and J lost 2, with 12 bases in between. CDR3 coding DNA: TGTGCCAGCAGCTTAGGAGGACAGCCTACCTACGAGCAGTACTTC. The encoded protein is CASSLGGQPTYEQYF.

This clone turned up a few times. The chain has TRBV20-1 and TRBJ1-1, with no clear D. This CDR3 has 10 residues. Trimming took off 7 bases at V and 4 bases at J, with 7 bases between the two ends. Germline loops: CDR1 DFQATT, CDR2 SNEGSKA (reference sequence). CDR3 in DNA: TGCAGTGTCGAGGGCACTGAAGCTTTCTTT. This gives the protein CSVEGTEAFF.

This clone was detected once. The chain has TRBV5-1 and TRBJ1-6; TRBD1 aligns across 8 bases. J lost 7 bases, V lost 4 bases, and 4 bases had no gene match. Germline values: CDR1 SGHRS, CDR2 YFSETQ. CDR3 length: 14 residues. The chain's CDR3 is CASSTQGVNSPLHF. CDR3 DNA: TGCGCCAGCAGCACACAGGGGGTGAATTCACCCCTCCACTTT. The full variable domain, its missing parts supplied by reference TRBV5-1 and TRBJ1-6, is KAGVTQTPRYLIKTRGQQVTLSCSPISGHRSVSWYQQTPGQGLQFLFEYFSETQRNKGNFPGRFSGRQFSNSRSEMNVSTLELGDSALYLCASSTQGVNSPLHFGNGTRLTVT.

To note about this clone: The CDR3 end shows no conserved phenylalanine or tryptophan, and so a read error is likely. The chain carries TRBV29-1 and TRBJ1-3, with TRBD1 as a possible D gene (6 bases). Trimming took 7 bases from V and 6 from J, leaving 10 bases between them. The CDR3 contains 11 residues. CDR1 SQVTM and CDR2 ANQGSEA come from the germline V gene. CDR3 loop: CSARQENTIYV. CDR3 DNA sequence: TGCAGCGCCCGACAGGAAAACACCATATATGTT.

This chain connects TRBV5-1 to TRBJ1-5; D is possibly TRBD1 (5 bases). Germline-derived CDR1 and CDR2 are SGHRS and YFSETQ. CDR3 size: 17 residues. Trimming stripped 0 bases from V and 2 bases from J, with 15 bases between. The DNA of the CDR3 is TGCGCCAGCAGCTTGGGGGATCAAGCGGGGGGCAATCAGCCCCAGCATTTT. Protein product: CASSLGDQAGGNQPQHF. Variable domain in full (rest from reference TRBV5-1 and TRBJ1-5): KAGVTQTPRYLIKTRGQQVTLSCSPISGHRSVSWYQQTPGQGLQFLFEYFSETQRNKGNFPGRFSGRQFSNSRSEMNVSTLELGDSALYLCASSLGDQAGGNQPQHFGDGTRLSIL.

The V gene is TRBV6-5, the J gene TRBJ1-2; possible D gene TRBD1, 6 bases. CDR3 size: 13 residues. V dropped 6 bases and J dropped 5 bases, with 13 bases sitting between them. Germline V CDR1 and CDR2: MNHEY, SVGAGI. The CDR3 region is CASRLGQRYGYTF. The CDR3 DNA reads TGTGCCAGCAGACTAGGACAGAGATATGGCTACACCTTC.

On this clone: In this CDR3 the conserved last residue, phenylalanine or tryptophan, is missing, so a read error is likely. This chain joins TRBV6-5 and TRBJ1-6; D call uncertain. This CDR3 contains 15 residues. Germline assignment: CDR1 MNHEY and CDR2 SVGAGI. V was shortened by 2 bases and J by 7 bases, with 12 bases between the two germline ends. The CDR3 nucleotides read TGTGCCAGCAGTTACGAGGAGGGAAGGAATTCACCCCTCCACGTT. This sequence encodes CASSYEEGRNSPLHV.

V is TRBV19 and J is TRBJ2-1, with TRBD1 matching over 7 bases. J lost 2 bases, V lost 5 bases, and 6 bases had no gene match. Per the germline V gene, CDR1 is LNHDA and CDR2 is SQIVND (reference sequence). The CDR3 is 15 amino acids. CDR3 residues: CASSVSGTAYNEQFF. The CDR3 DNA follows: TGTGCCAGTAGTGTCTCCGGGACAGCCTACAATGAGCAGTTCTTC.

The chain is built from TRBV16 and TRBJ2-3, with TRBD1 matching over 7 bases. The CDR3 runs to 14 residues. V shed 6 bases and J 3 bases; nucleotides not matched to a gene: 6. Germline CDR1 KGHSY, CDR2 FQNENV. CDR3 amino acids: CASSRQGQTDTQYF. Here the CDR3 DNA reads TGTGCCAGCAGTAGACAGGGCCAAACAGATACGCAGTATTTT.

DNA for the CDR3: TGTGCCAGCAGCTTGAAAAAGCGGGGGGGCGGGGCAGATACGCAGTATTTT. It specifies CASSLKKRGGGADTQYF. The chain employs TRBV5-4 and TRBJ2-3; 10 bases are a match to TRBD2. The CDR3 covers 17 residues. Germline V lookup: CDR1 SGHNT, CDR2 YYREEE (reference sequence). J gave up 4 bases and V 1 base, and 9 bases lay outside the gene matches.

This clone was observed a few times. The chain employs TRBV5-6 and TRBJ1-4; D might be TRBD1 (5 bases). V lost 0 bases and J lost 8, with 14 bases in between. The CDR3 contains 15 residues. Germline V gives CDR1 SGHDT, CDR2 YYEEEE. The CDR3 bases are TGTGCCAGCAGCTTGGTACAGGCCGGCTCCGAAAAACTGTTTTTT. Its protein product is CASSLVQAGSEKLFF.

The chain employs TRBV29-1 and TRBJ2-7; perhaps TRBD1 as D (5 bases). Deletions cut 7 bases from V and 3 bases from J, with 10 bases between. CDR3 length equals 11 residues. CDR1 and CDR2 (germline): SQVTM, ANQGSEA. The CDR3 region is CSGGVDYEQYF. The CDR3 DNA reads TGCAGCGGGGGCGTAGACTACGAGCAGTACTTC.

The rearrangement joins TRBV29-1 to TRBJ2-1; 10 bases are shared with TRBD2. Germline V CDR1 and CDR2: SQVTM, ANQGSEA. The trim removed 4 bases at V and 2 bases at J, leaving 2 bases unmatched. The CDR3 totals 14 residues. CDR3 coding DNA: TGCAGCGTTGTAGCGGGGGGTCCCTACAATGAGCAGTTCTTC. Translating gives CSVVAGGPYNEQFF.

The rearrangement joins TRBV30 to TRBJ1-2; 8 nucleotides match TRBD1. The ends lost 8 bases at V and 7 bases at J; junction bases unmatched: 15. CDR3 size: 14 residues. CDR1 and CDR2 (germline): GTSNPN, SVGIG (reference sequence). The CDR3 here is CARLPTGGRGGYTF. CDR3 sequence (DNA): TGTGCCAGGCTCCCCACAGGGGGTCGAGGTGGCTACACCTTC.

The chain joins TRBV9 to TRBJ1-1, with D maybe TRBD1 (5 bases). The germline V gene has CDR1 SGDLS and CDR2 YYNGEE. The CDR3 has 15 residues. The V gene lost 1 base and the J gene lost 1 base, with 11 bases spanning the gap. The CDR3 reads CASSVTGLGNTEAFF. The DNA for the CDR3 is TGTGCCAGCAGCGTAACAGGTCTGGGGAACACTGAAGCTTTCTTT.

On this clone: Other DNA variants within this sample encode the same CDR3. The rearrangement joins TRBV5-1 to TRBJ1-3, with D maybe TRBD1 (6 bases). V gave up 0 bases and J gave up 4 bases, with 8 bases separating them. The germline CDR1 and CDR2 sequences are SGHRS and YFSETQ. The CDR3 consists of 14 residues. CDR3: CASSLAGVGNTIYF. The CDR3 nucleotides are TGCGCCAGCAGCTTGGCAGGGGTAGGAAACACCATATATTTT. The whole variable domain, filled in from reference TRBV5-1 and TRBJ1-3, reads KAGVTQTPRYLIKTRGQQVTLSCSPISGHRSVSWYQQTPGQGLQFLFEYFSETQRNKGNFPGRFSGRQFSNSRSEMNVSTLELGDSALYLCASSLAGVGNTIYFGEGSWLTVV.

V usage is TRBV4-1 and J usage is TRBJ2-7; TRBD1 might be the D (6 bases). Trimming removed 0 bases from V and 1 base from J, with 13 bases in between. CDR3 length: 16 residues. From germline, CDR1 is MGHRA and CDR2 YSYEKL. DNA of the CDR3: TGCGCCAGCAGCCAAGATCTACAGGGTGTATCCTACGAGCAGTACTTC. This codes for CASSQDLQGVSYEQYF.

V is TRBV4-2 and J is TRBJ1-4, with TRBD1 matching over 7 bases. This CDR3 has 15 residues. V lost 3 bases to trimming and J lost 8 bases; unmatched junction nucleotides: 9. The V gene's germline CDR1 is LGHNA and CDR2 YNFKEQ. CDR3 loop: CASSQDPGGGEKLFF. The CDR3 nucleotides read TGTGCCAGCAGCCAGGACCCAGGGGGTGGGGAAAAACTGTTTTTT.